The 29 T cell receptor beta chains listed next were all sequenced from one sample in a study of cytomegalovirus exposure and HLA in healthy donors. 60 Vbeta and 13 Jbeta primers were used in PCR. Sequenced by immunoSEQ multiplex PCR; TCRdb stores in-frame clones only, minus some. Among about 69,000 clones listed, 65% to 70% were seen once. The source material was PBMCs. Source of these receptors: a woman under 40 in good health and CMV-seronegative.

This clone occurred a few times. The genes are TRBV6-4 and TRBJ2-6; tentative D call: TRBD2 (5 bases). This CDR3 spans 17 amino acids. Germline V CDR1 and CDR2: MRHNA, SNTAGT. V shed 0 bases and J shed 2 bases, with 11 bases lying between them. The CDR3 here is CASSDSPFGTGANVLTF. CDR3 bases: TGTGCCAGCAGTGACTCGCCGTTCGGGACTGGGGCCAACGTCCTGACTTTC.

This clone has a single count. The chain is built from TRBV2 and TRBJ1-2; TRBD1 might be the D (5 bases). From germline, CDR1 is SNHLY and CDR2 FYNNEI. This CDR3 region has 13 residues. V lost 4 bases to trimming and J lost 2 bases, with 8 bases between them. Written as DNA, the CDR3 is TGTGCCAGCAGTGTGGCAGGGAACTATGGCTACACCTTC. Encoded protein: CASSVAGNYGYTF.

The chain links TRBV9 to TRBJ1-3; the D gene is possibly TRBD1 (6 bases). The germline V gene has CDR1 SGDLS and CDR2 YYNGEE. This CDR3 comprises 13 residues. The germline V and J ends were trimmed by 0 bases and 7 bases, with 8 bases remaining between them. CDR3 protein: CASSVARGNTIYF. CDR3 DNA: TGTGCCAGCAGCGTAGCTAGGGGGAACACCATATATTTT.

The chain joins TRBV15 to TRBJ2-2; D remains ambiguous. V lost 0 bases, J lost 4 bases, and 9 bases lay in between. CDR1 is LNHNV, CDR2 YYDKDF, per germline (reference sequence). The CDR3 is 15 residues long. The CDR3 region is CATSREAAGTGELFF. The CDR3, as DNA: TGTGCCACCAGCAGAGAAGCTGCAGGCACCGGGGAGCTGTTTTTT.

The chain combines TRBV4-1 with TRBJ1-2; 7 bases are shared with TRBD1. The length of the CDR3 is 15 residues. Per the germline V gene, CDR1 is MGHRA and CDR2 is YSYEKL. Trimming at V came to 1 base and at J to 2 bases, leaving 4 bases not matched to a gene. The CDR3 loop is CASSQGHRGNYGYTF. CDR3 DNA sequence: TGCGCCAGCAGCCAAGGGCACAGGGGCAACTATGGCTACACCTTC.

This rearrangement joins TRBV30 to TRBJ1-6; TRBD1 matches at 8 bases. The CDR3 contains 19 residues. Germline CDR1 GTSNPN, CDR2 SVGIG (reference sequence). J lost 1 base, V lost 2 bases, and 13 bases had no gene match. CDR3 sequence: CAWSSWGRGPESYNSPLHF. DNA of the CDR3: TGTGCCTGGAGTTCATGGGGCAGGGGGCCAGAATCCTATAATTCACCCCTCCACTTT.

Written as DNA, the CDR3 is TGTGCCAGCAGCGGTAAGACTAGCGGGGGATTATACGAGCAGTACTTC. Translation gives CASSGKTSGGLYEQYF. This chain uses TRBV7-8 with TRBJ2-7, with 12 bases fitting TRBD2. The CDR3 has 16 residues. CDR1 is SGHVS, CDR2 FQNEAQ, per germline. V gave up 5 bases and J gave up 4 bases; unmatched junction bases: 9.

Only a few counts were recorded for this clone. Other DNA sequences of this sample code for an identical CDR3. J is TRBJ1-5 and V is TRBV7-2; D call uncertain. This CDR3 comprises 13 residues. Germline CDR1 SGHTA, CDR2 FQGNSA. V was trimmed by 2 bases and J by 2 bases, leaving 4 bases between them. This CDR3 is CASSLRGNQPQHF. The CDR3 DNA follows: TGTGCCAGCAGCTTAAGAGGCAATCAGCCCCAGCATTTT.

The chain has TRBV10-3 and TRBJ2-6; TRBD2 might be the D (5 bases). The CDR3 has 16 residues. The ends were cut back, 0 bases at V and 0 bases at J, with 6 bases in the middle. Germline loops: CDR1 ENHRY, CDR2 SYGVKD. CDR3 region: CAISESEGSGANVLTF. CDR3 in DNA: TGTGCCATCAGTGAGTCAGAGGGCTCTGGGGCCAACGTCCTGACTTTC.

This clone was seen once. The J gene is TRBJ1-6, the V gene TRBV5-1, with D perhaps TRBD1 (6 bases). Germline CDR1 is SGHRS and CDR2 is YFSETQ. The CDR3 totals 16 residues. Trimming left V 3 bases short and J 4 bases short, with 14 bases between. CDR3 bases: TGCGCCAGCAGCTCGCAGGACAGACTTTATAATTCACCCCTCCACTTT. This gives the protein CASSSQDRLYNSPLHF.

This clone has a handful of counts. CDR3 coding DNA: TGTGCCAGCAAAAGGACTAGCTCCTTAGAGACCCAGTACTTC. Translated: CASKRTSSLETQYF. V gene TRBV27 combines with J gene TRBJ2-5; 8 bases line up with TRBD2. Trimming cost V 7 bases and J 4 bases; bases outside gene matches: 8. CDR1 MNHEY and CDR2 SMNVEV come from the germline V gene (reference sequence). The CDR3 length is 14 residues.

The V gene is TRBV5-1, the J gene TRBJ1-6; D gene unclear. This CDR3 contains 16 residues. The germline gives CDR1 SGHRS, CDR2 YFSETQ. The V end lost 0 bases, the J end lost 6 bases, and 13 bases lay between the germline ends. The CDR3 DNA follows: TGCGCCAGCAGCTTGGCCTCTGGACTTTTTAATTCACCCCTCCACTTT. It translates to CASSLASGLFNSPLHF.

The rearrangement joins TRBV5-1 to TRBJ1-2, with TRBD1 matching 7 bases. The CDR3 runs 16 residues. V gave up 4 bases and J gave up 6 bases; unmatched junction bases: 15. Germline-derived CDR1 and CDR2 are SGHRS and YFSETQ. The CDR3: CASSAGSGTEINGYTF. The CDR3 region has the DNA TGCGCCAGCAGCGCCGGGTCCGGGACAGAGATTAATGGCTACACCTTC.

This clone was counted between two and nine times. The chain joins TRBV6-1 to TRBJ1-5; the match to TRBD1 covers 9 bases. J was trimmed by 6 bases and V by 0 bases; bases with no gene match: 6. The CDR3 spans 16 residues. The germline gives CDR1 MNHNS, CDR2 SASEGT. Here the CDR3 reads CASSEALGTGFQPQHF. The CDR3 DNA reads TGTGCCAGCAGTGAAGCGCTAGGGACAGGGTTTCAGCCCCAGCATTTT.

This clone was detected only a few times. J is TRBJ1-1 and V is TRBV4-3, with D maybe TRBD1 (5 bases). Trimming took off 0 bases at V and 1 base at J, with 9 bases between the two ends. The CDR3 loop spans 15 amino acids. Germline V gene lookup returns CDR1 LGHNA and CDR2 YSLEER. For the CDR3, the DNA is TGCGCCAGCAGCCAAGACCCCGGACAGAACACTGAAGCTTTCTTT. Protein sequence: CASSQDPGQNTEAFF.

The gene calls are TRBV7-9 and TRBJ1-5; D gene unclear. Germline assignment: CDR1 SEHNR and CDR2 FQNEAQ (reference sequence). The CDR3 length is 14 residues. Trimming removed 5 bases from V and 0 bases from J, with 8 bases in between. The DNA of the CDR3 is TGTGCCAGCAGCACGACAAGTAGCAATCAGCCCCAGCATTTT. Its protein is CASSTTSSNQPQHF.

This clone was seen a single time. The J gene is TRBJ2-3, the V gene TRBV10-3; a weak D match, TRBD2 (5 bases). V was cut by 5 bases and J by 0 bases, with 12 bases left in between. This CDR3 is 15 amino acids long. The germline gives CDR1 ENHRY, CDR2 SYGVKD. Here the CDR3 DNA reads TGTGCCATCAGTCCCGGAGGCCAGAGCACAGATACGCAGTATTTT. As protein: CAISPGGQSTDTQYF.

The rearrangement links TRBV29-1 to TRBJ2-5, with a weak D call TRBD1 (6 bases). CDR3 length equals 12 residues. Trimming removed 6 bases at V and 6 bases at J, with 14 bases between. Germline values: CDR1 SQVTM, CDR2 ANQGSEA. The CDR3 reads CSVDSVAKTQYF. The CDR3 nucleotides read TGCAGCGTGGACAGCGTCGCGAAGACCCAGTACTTC.

The chain employs TRBV6-6 and TRBJ2-5; 8 nucleotides align to TRBD2. This CDR3 is built from 15 residues. Germline-derived CDR1 and CDR2 are MNHNY and SVGAGI (reference sequence). V lost 2 bases to trimming and J lost 4 bases; unmatched junction nucleotides: 6. The CDR3 reads CASSYPSGGGETQYF. The CDR3 region has the DNA TGTGCCAGCAGTTACCCCAGCGGGGGTGGAGAGACCCAGTACTTC.

The genes are TRBV30 and TRBJ1-2; D might be TRBD1 (5 bases). Germline values: CDR1 GTSNPN, CDR2 SVGIG (reference sequence). This CDR3 has 15 residues. V was clipped by 4 bases and J by 0 bases, with 15 bases between them. The CDR3 protein is CAWIKGTVANYGYTF. CDR3 nucleotides: TGTGCCTGGATCAAGGGGACTGTCGCTAACTATGGCTACACCTTC. The whole variable domain, filled in from reference TRBV30 and TRBJ1-2, reads SQTIHQWPATLVQPVGSPLSLECTVEGTSNPNLYWYRQAAGRGLQLLFYSVGIGQISSEVPQNLSASRPQDRQFILSSKKLLLSDSGFYLCAWIKGTVANYGYTFGSGTRLTVV.

This clone has a handful of counts. The chain is built from TRBV6-5 and TRBJ1-2; TRBD1 matches at 9 bases. J was trimmed by 3 bases and V by 6 bases; bases with no gene match: 2. The CDR3 covers 13 residues. From germline, CDR1 is MNHEY and CDR2 SVGAGI. CDR3 sequence reads: CASRRTGDYGYTF. In DNA form, the CDR3 reads TGTGCCAGCAGGCGGACAGGGGACTATGGCTACACCTTC.

The chain carries TRBV11-2 and TRBJ1-1, with TRBD1 identical over 9 bases. The CDR3 loop spans 14 amino acids. Germline V gene sequence: CDR1 SGHAT, CDR2 FQNNGV. V gave up 5 bases and J gave up 5 bases; unmatched junction bases: 6. The CDR3, as DNA: TGTGCCAGCAGCGCCGGGACAGGGACTACTGAAGCTTTCTTT. Encoded protein: CASSAGTGTTEAFF.

DNA of the CDR3: TGTGCCAGCAGTCCCTTTACAGTAATAGCTGGAAACACCATATATTTT. This sequence encodes CASSPFTVIAGNTIYF. The chain recombines TRBV28 with TRBJ1-3; D ambiguous. The CDR3 covers 16 residues. V lost 5 bases, J lost 2 bases, and 16 bases lay in between. The germline CDR1 and CDR2 sequences are MDHEN and SYDVKM.

As for this clone: This sample also contains other DNA sequences that code for the same CDR3. The V gene is TRBV6-1, the J gene TRBJ1-1, with 8 bases matching TRBD1. The V gene's germline CDR1 is MNHNS and CDR2 SASEGT. Losses at the gene ends were 4 bases for V and 2 bases for J; bases not matched to a gene: 6. This CDR3 spans 15 amino acids. DNA for the CDR3: TGTGCCAGCAGTGGAAGACAGGGGACAAACACTGAAGCTTTCTTT. It encodes CASSGRQGTNTEAFF.

This sequence joins TRBV7-8 and TRBJ1-1; possible D gene TRBD1, 5 bases. CDR1 is SGHVS, CDR2 FQNEAQ, per germline. The CDR3 runs 14 residues. V was shortened by 5 bases and J by 1 base, with 11 bases between the two germline ends. The CDR3 here is CASSPPTGNTEAFF. The CDR3 DNA reads TGTGCCAGCAGCCCCCCCACAGGGAACACTGAAGCTTTCTTT.

The chain recombines TRBV15 with TRBJ1-6; D gene uncertain. V was cut by 4 bases and J by 5 bases, with 6 bases left in between. CDR3 length equals 13 residues. Germline CDR1 is LNHNV and CDR2 is YYDKDF (reference sequence). The CDR3 nucleotides are TGTGCCACCAGCACCAGTGATAATTCACCCCTCCACTTT. It encodes CATSTSDNSPLHF.

The chain carries TRBV5-3 and TRBJ2-1; 7 nucleotides match TRBD1. TRBV5-3 is an ORF, and what it does is uncertain. The J segment lost 0 bases and the V segment lost 4 bases, leaving 7 bases of the junction unmatched. The CDR3 is made up of 16 amino acids. The CDR3 region has the DNA TGTGCCAGAAGCCCTGGGGACAGCAGCTCCTACAATGAGCAGTTCTTC. This encodes CARSPGDSSSYNEQFF.

The chain joins TRBV2 to TRBJ2-7; D might be TRBD2 (5 bases). This CDR3 has 14 amino acids. Germline lookup yields CDR1 SNHLY and CDR2 FYNNEI. V gave up 4 bases and J gave up 0 bases, with 10 bases separating them. The CDR3 reads CASSAGLGSYEQYF. The CDR3 DNA follows: TGTGCCAGCAGTGCGGGGTTGGGCTCCTACGAGCAGTACTTC.

A few counts support this clone. The chain carries TRBV5-1 and TRBJ1-1, with unresolved D. This CDR3 spans 10 amino acids. Trimming stripped 1 base from V and 11 bases from J, with 6 bases between. Germline V gene data show CDR1 as SGHRS and CDR2 as YFSETQ. Written as DNA, the CDR3 is TGCGCCAGCAGCTTGACACACGCTTTCTTT. Translation gives CASSLTHAFF.